The rows below give T cell receptor beta chains drawn from one sample of a study of blood T cell repertoires in COVID-19. Method: immunoSEQ multiplex PCR; TCRdb's copy keeps in-frame clones and lacks some. The sample consists of more than 100,000 clones, around 87% of them appearing once. The sample consisted of peripheral blood. Source of these receptors: a woman in her 70s with acute or convalescent COVID-19. The CDR3 runs from the conserved cysteine through the conserved F or W. Each record gives: clone size, D gene, J gene, V gene, CDR3 DNA, CDR3 protein. D genes are given only for firm matches. The size of a clone is reported for some rows only, either as once, few or many, or as a class for expanded clones.

. . TRBJ2-2 TRBV27 TGTGCCAGCAGTTCGCTCCCCAGGGGCACCGGGGAGCTGTTTTTT CASSSLPRGTGELFF
. TRBD2 TRBJ2-1 TRBV7-2 TGTGCCAGCAGCGAGGGGACTAGCGGGGGGCCGGGTGAGCAGTTCTTC CASSEGTSGGPGEQFF
. TRBD1 TRBJ2-7 TRBV11-1 TGTGCCAGCAGCCCCCGGACAGGGGAGATCAACGAGCAGTACTTC CASSPRTGEINEQYF
. . TRBJ2-6 TRBV7-2 TGTGCCAGCAGTTTAAGGGACAACTACTCTGGGGCCAACGTCCTGACTTTC CASSLRDNYSGANVLTF
. . TRBJ1-5 TRBV30 TGTGCCTGGAGTGTTACGACTGAACAGCCCCAGCATTTT CAWSVTTEQPQHF
few . TRBJ1-5 TRBV30 TGTGCCTGGGACAGAGACAGCACCCCCGGGCAGCCCCAGCATTTT CAWDRDSTPGQPQHF
once . TRBJ1-2 TRBV7-2 TGTGCCAGCAGCTTAGCGAGTCTTCCGGGCTACACCTTC CASSLASLPGYTF
. TRBD1 TRBJ1-5 TRBV6-6 TGTGCCATCCAGGGGGCCGGCCAGCCCCAGCATTTT CAIQGAGQPQHF
. TRBD1 TRBJ2-7 TRBV3-1/TRBV3-2 TGTGCCAGCACCTCATGGACAGGGTTGTCCTACGAGCAGTACTTC CASTSWTGLSYEQYF
. . TRBJ1-6 TRBV29-1 TGCAGCGCCAAGACACAGGGAAATTCACCCCTCCACTTT CSAKTQGNSPLHF
. TRBD2 TRBJ2-1 TRBV5-1 TGCGCCAGCAGCCGCAGTGGGACTAGCGGGACTTACAATGAGCAGTTCTTC CASSRSGTSGTYNEQFF
once . TRBJ2-3 TRBV7-9 TGTGCCAGCAGAGAACTAGTGGCAGATACGCAGTATTTT CASRELVADTQYF
. TRBD2 TRBJ2-7 TRBV30 TGTGCCTGGCGAGCGGGGGGATACGAGCAGTACTTC CAWRAGGYEQYF
. . TRBJ1-1 TRBV6-5 TGTGCCAGCAGCCGGTGGTCCGGGTACGACGCTTTCTTT CASSRWSGYDAFF
. TRBD2 TRBJ2-5 TRBV6-1 TGTGCCAGCAGTGAGGGACTAGCGACTAATCAAGAGACCCAGTACTTC CASSEGLATNQETQYF
. . TRBJ2-3 TRBV6-6 TGTGCCAGCTCCGGGGAGTCTAGAACGCAGTATTTT CASSGESRTQYF
. . TRBJ1-2 TRBV3-1/TRBV3-2 TGTGCCAGCAGCCAAGATACAGCCTTCCGCCATGGCTACACCTTC CASSQDTAFRHGYTF
. TRBD1 TRBJ1-2 TRBV19 TGTGCCAGTAGTATCTTCGTAGGGGGCGGGGGCTACACCTTC CASSIFVGGGGYTF
. TRBD2 TRBJ2-3 TRBV28 TGTGCCAGCAGTTTCGGGGGGGGCCGCACAGATACGCAGTATTTT CASSFGGGRTDTQYF
. TRBD1 TRBJ1-1 TRBV11-2 TGTGCCAGCAGCACCTACAGGGGGAGAGATGAGAACACTGAAGCTTTCTTT CASSTYRGRDENTEAFF
. TRBD1 TRBJ1-2 TRBV28 TGTGCCAGCAGTCCCTATCGACAGGGGCTTTATGGCTACACCTTC CASSPYRQGLYGYTF
. TRBD1 TRBJ1-2 TRBV28 TGTGCCAGCAACGTCCCGGGACAGGGCGGCTATGGCTACACCTTC CASNVPGQGGYGYTF
. . TRBJ2-2 TRBV7-2 TGTGCCAGCAGCGCACACAGACCCTTTTCTGGAGGGGAGCTGTTTTTT CASSAHRPFSGGELFF
. . TRBJ1-5 TRBV3-1/TRBV3-2 TGTGCCAGCAGCCAAGTTCAGAGAGGTCAGCCCCAGCATTTT CASSQVQRGQPQHF
. TRBD2 TRBJ2-3 TRBV5-1 TGCGCCAGCAGCAATAACGGGGGGGGCCGGACGCAGTATTTT CASSNNGGGRTQYF
. . TRBJ1-2 TRBV29-1 TGCAGCGTTGCTTCAGGGACTAACTATGGCTACACCTTC CSVASGTNYGYTF
. TRBD1 TRBJ2-2 TRBV7-6 TGTGCCAGCAGCCCCTGGACAGGGGGCACCGGGGAGCTGTTTTTT CASSPWTGGTGELFF
. . TRBJ2-3 TRBV6-5 TGTGCCAGCAGTTATGTGTCAGGGCTGGCGGATACGCAGTATTTT CASSYVSGLADTQYF
once . TRBJ2-5 TRBV5-6 TGTGCCAGCAGCTTGGCTTTCCAAGAGACCCAGTACTTC CASSLAFQETQYF
. TRBD1 TRBJ1-6 TRBV3-1/TRBV3-2 TGTGCCAGCAGCCAAGCCGTAACAGGGGGACGAGGATCACCCCTCCACTTT CASSQAVTGGRGSPLHF
. . TRBJ2-3 TRBV29-1 TGCAGTGCACAATTGGACACCACAGATACGCAGTATTTT CSAQLDTTDTQYF
. . TRBJ1-4 TRBV6-5 TGTGCCAGCAGTCGGACACTCAATGAAAAACTGTTTTTT CASSRTLNEKLFF
. . TRBJ1-1 TRBV6-2/TRBV6-3 TGTGCCAGCAGTCCGCGTGGGGGGATCATGAGCGCTGAAGCTTTCTTT CASSPRGGIMSAEAFF
. . TRBJ2-3 TRBV2 TGTGCCAGCAGCAGGGGGGGCACAGATACGCAGTATTTT CASSRGGTDTQYF
. TRBD1 TRBJ1-6 TRBV9 TGTGCCAGCAGCACTCGGGACAGATATAATTCACCCCTCCACTTT CASSTRDRYNSPLHF
. . TRBJ1-1 TRBV4-1 TGCGCCAGCAGCCAAGAATTAGGGGGAGCTTTCTTT CASSQELGGAFF
. . TRBJ1-5 TRBV14 TGTGCCAGCAGCCAAGGCCATCGGCAGCCCCAGCATTTT CASSQGHRQPQHF
. . TRBJ2-1 TRBV23-1 TGCGCCAGCAGTCACTACCGCATCGACAGTCCAGTAACAAATGAGCAGTTCTTC CASSHYRIDSPVTNEQFF
. . TRBJ2-3 TRBV5-1 TGCGCCAGCAGCTTGCGGGGGGCCACCGAAGATACGCAGTATTTT CASSLRGATEDTQYF
. TRBD1 TRBJ1-1 TRBV6-5 TGTGCCAGCAGTTACGAGGGACAGGGGGCGACCACTGAAGCTTTCTTT CASSYEGQGATTEAFF
. . TRBJ1-1 TRBV28 TGTGCCAGCAGCTCACCAGGGGCGAACACTGAAGCTTTCTTT CASSSPGANTEAFF